This T cell receptor beta chain was observed in a study of T cell responses to AZD1222 COVID-19 vaccine. Profiling relied on immunoSEQ multiplex PCR, and the TCRdb table lists in-frame clones only, not all of them. The sample yields roughly 120,000 clones, about 90% seen once. The germline V gene encodes CDR1 DFQATT and CDR2 SNEGSKA (reference sequence). CDR3 size: 12 residues. Trimming removed 3 bases at V and 8 bases at J, with 13 bases between. This TCR came from an adult in good health. The chain links TRBV20-1 to TRBJ1-2; D is undetermined. The sample in question was peripheral blood, obtained on day 0 of AZD1222 vaccination. The CDR3 loop is CSASGRAKGYTF. Written as DNA, the CDR3 is TGCAGTGCTAGTGGGAGGGCTAAGGGCTACACCTTC.